This TCR beta chain was recorded in a study of OX40 agonist ivuxolimab in advanced cancers. Overall study findings and caveats: CD8+ T cells were the subset that, on average, had more expanded clones than CD4+. In the 0.1 to 3.0 mg/kg range, CD4+ and CD8+ blood T cells had expanded clonally by week 6.

CDR3 length: 13 amino acids. The V gene's germline CDR1 is SQVTM and CDR2 ANQGSEA. Trimming shortened V by 4 bases and J by 0 bases, and 9 bases separated the two germline ends. Comment on this clone: Its target is unknown.

Clones were sequenced by immunoSEQ multiplex PCR, and TCRdb holds only the in-frame ones, with some missing. The profile shows 55,000 to 65,000 clones, roughly 84% of them singletons. Sequencing was performed on CD4+ or CD8+ T cells sorted from blood, taken in a trial of the OX40 agonist ivuxolimab. The chain carries TRBV29-1 and TRBJ1-1; D unresolved. This TCR was recovered from an adult with an advanced solid tumor such as melanoma, head and neck, liver or kidney cancer. The CDR3 region has the DNA TGCAGCGTTGGACAACATCTGAACACTGAAGCTTTCTTT. Translation: CSVGQHLNTEAFF.